This T cell receptor beta chain originates from a study of OX40 agonist ivuxolimab in advanced cancers. Study-level results: Some patients who did not respond also had low normalized T-cell clonal expansion. Partial responders treated at 0.1-3.0 mg/kg exhibited clonal expansion among the lowest measured.

Generated by immunoSEQ multiplex PCR, the TCRdb table keeps only in-frame clones and is missing some. The data contain tens of thousands of clones, 80% to 90% of them singletons. A note on this clone: Antigen: not known.

The TCR originated in an adult with an advanced solid tumor such as melanoma, head and neck, liver or kidney cancer. The material was CD4+ or CD8+ T cells sorted from blood, obtained in a trial of the OX40 agonist ivuxolimab.

The CDR3 sequence: CASSALTSGREQYF. The CDR3 DNA reads as TGTGCCAGCAGCGCGTTGACTAGCGGGAGGGAGCAGTACTTC. The V and J genes are TRBV9 and TRBJ2-7; 13 bases map to TRBD2. V was pared by 3 bases and J by 7 bases, with 4 bases of the junction left unmatched. Germline V gene sequence: CDR1 SGDLS, CDR2 YYNGEE. The CDR3 runs 14 residues.